This T cell receptor (beta chain) was recorded in a study of metastatic and nonmetastatic thyroid tumors. Looking at the study overall: Malignant thyroid and benign thyroid patients provided blood and tumor or nodule tissue whose repertoires were compared.

Germline assignment: CDR1 MNHNS and CDR2 SASEGT. The junction had 10 bases not matched to a gene; V was cut back by 11 bases and J by 6 bases. The CDR3 runs 13 residues. TCRdb re-called clones from the PCR reads using MiXCR. Of some 50,000 clones listed, approximately 24% are singletons. Patients underwent thyroid surgery, and none had received any treatment before it. Sequences were obtained from blood. This receptor was obtained from a male donor with papillary thyroid cancer or a benign thyroid nodule (not recorded which). Some clones in this sample may be carry-over from other donors' samples. The chain joins TRBV6-1 to TRBJ1-2; 9 positions match TRBD1. CDR3 sequence (DNA): TGTGCCTGGGGACCGGGACAGGGAAATGGCTACACCTTC. Its protein product is CAWGPGQGNGYTF.